The 4 T cell receptor beta chains given below trace back to one sample, sequenced in a study of T cell responses to AZD1222 COVID-19 vaccine. Here immunoSEQ multiplex PCR was the method, and the copy in TCRdb shows in-frame clones only, minus some. Of more than 80,000 clones in the sample, about 91% were seen once. Sequences were derived from peripheral blood, sampled on day 0 of MenACWY control vaccination. The receptors come from an adult in good health.

This clone was observed a single time. The CDR3 here is CASRGDSQETQYF. The CDR3 DNA sequence: TGTGCCAGCAGGGGGGACAGCCAAGAGACCCAGTACTTC. The chain combines TRBV2 with TRBJ2-5; 7 bases align to TRBD1. Germline loops: CDR1 SNHLY, CDR2 FYNNEI. CDR3 length: 13 residues. V shed 6 bases, J shed 1 base, and the junction held 2 bases outside the gene matches.

The chain joins TRBV5-4 to TRBJ2-6; D unresolved. Deletions cut 4 bases from V and 0 bases from J, with 5 bases between. The CDR3 is made up of 14 amino acids. Germline lookup yields CDR1 SGHNT and CDR2 YYREEE (reference sequence). The CDR3 coding sequence is TGTGCCAGCAGCAGATACTCTGGGGCCAACGTCCTGACTTTC. It is translated as CASSRYSGANVLTF.

V usage is TRBV19 and J usage is TRBJ1-1; maybe TRBD1 (6 bases). Germline loops: CDR1 LNHDA, CDR2 SQIVND (reference sequence). V was pared by 3 bases and J by 1 base, with 21 bases between. The CDR3 length is 18 residues. The CDR3 loop is CASSIGVGGIRENTEAFF. Written as DNA, the CDR3 is TGTGCCAGTAGTATTGGGGTAGGGGGGATACGGGAGAACACTGAAGCTTTCTTT.

This clone was observed a single time. V and J are TRBV5-6 and TRBJ1-2; 7 nucleotides align to TRBD1. Germline lookup yields CDR1 SGHDT and CDR2 YYEEEE. The trim removed 3 bases at V and 3 bases at J, leaving 11 bases unmatched. CDR3 size: 16 residues. The CDR3 loop reads CASSSIRGTEYYGYTF. CDR3 coding DNA: TGTGCCAGCAGCTCAATACGCGGGACAGAATACTATGGCTACACCTTC.